The T cell receptor beta chain described here comes from a study of CD8 T cells in Susac syndrome. On this clonotype itself: What it binds is unknown.

After extraction with the RNeasy kit, 0.5 to 1 ug of the RNA was reverse transcribed using random hexamers. Amplification of TCR beta CDR3 across 54 Vbeta and 13 Jbeta was performed with immunoSEQ multiplex PCR. TCRdb processed the immunoSEQ multiplex PCR reads anew with MiXCR; each CDR3 protein has one entry. Seen here are about 120,000 distinct CDR3 sequences, around 94% observed once, and the top ten hold more than 0.2%. Overall study findings and caveats: Clonal expansion of Susac CD8+ cells peaked in TEMRA cells, and it also peaked in active patients.

Germline V gene data show CDR1 as SQVTM and CDR2 as ANQGSEA. The CDR3 length is 13 residues. Deletions cut 7 bases from V and 3 bases from J, with 12 bases between. TCR beta sequences were obtained from blood CD8+ and CD4+ T cells. Negative isolation was used for CD8+ and CD4+ T cells, and FACS enrichment was applied to TEMRA cells. The chain couples TRBV29-1 to TRBJ2-2, with D possibly being TRBD1 or TRBD2 (5 bases each). Specimen: CD8+ T cells from PBMCs. This clonotype was sampled from a human donor with Susac syndrome. CDR3 in amino acids: CSARDGHTGELFF. In nucleotides, the CDR3 is TGCAGCGCCCGGGACGGGCACACCGGGGAGCTGTTTTTT.